These 26 T cell receptor beta chains originate from one sample sequenced in a study of neoadjuvant nivolumab and ipilimumab in lung cancer (dated by TCRdb to 2018 to 2021). The library came from the immunoSEQ multiplex PCR assay. TCRdb provides this immuneACCESS table in a form limited to in-frame rearrangements. Some clones are lacking; in checked studies, under half of them reflect an unresolved V gene, and why the rest are absent is not known. The sample profile shows 20,000 to 25,000 clones; approximately 82% of them were found once. The ten largest clones capture about 21% of the sample. This sample's time point label indicates: pretherapy, before neoadjuvant immune checkpoint inhibitors. The sample in question was peripheral blood, obtained before neoadjuvant nivolumab, alone or with ipilimumab. The receptors originated from an adult with non-small cell lung cancer.

The chain joins TRBV2 to TRBJ2-3; 13 bases match TRBD2. With V trimmed by 7 bases and J by 4 bases, 5 bases remained unmatched. The CDR3 is 15 residues long. CDR1 SNHLY and CDR2 FYNNEI come from the germline V gene. The CDR3 DNA is TGTGCCAGCAAGAGGACTAGCGGGAGCGCAGATACGCAGTATTTT. It encodes CASKRTSGSADTQYF.

This chain joins TRBV5-1 and TRBJ2-2; 10 bases match TRBD1. The CDR3 is 16 residues long. In germline, CDR1 is SGHRS, CDR2 YFSETQ. V lost 4 bases and J lost 1; bases outside the gene matches: 4. The CDR3 reads CASSPGTGVNTGELFF. DNA for the CDR3: TGCGCCAGCAGCCCCGGGACAGGGGTGAACACCGGGGAGCTGTTTTTT.

The rearrangement joins TRBV6-4 to TRBJ1-1, with D uncertain. The germline gives CDR1 MRHNA, CDR2 SNTAGT. Trimming pared 6 bases from V and 7 bases from J, leaving 15 bases between. CDR3 size: 13 residues. The CDR3 reads CASRHGPGLEAFF. The CDR3 nucleotides read TGTGCCAGCAGACACGGCCCGGGTCTTGAAGCTTTCTTT.

A single count supports this clone. Written as DNA, the CDR3 is TGTGCCAGCACCCTCCTTAGCGGCGCCTCCACAGATACGCAGTATTTT. It is translated as CASTLLSGASTDTQYF. This chain joins TRBV9 and TRBJ2-3; possible D gene TRBD2, 6 bases. V was shortened by 6 bases and J by 2 bases, with 19 bases between the two germline ends. This CDR3 is built from 16 residues. Per germline, CDR1 SGDLS and CDR2 YYNGEE.

The CDR3 DNA sequence: TGTGCCAGCAGTTCTGTACTAGGCGAGCAGTACTTC. This translates into CASSSVLGEQYF. V usage is TRBV6-5 and J usage is TRBJ2-7, with a weak D call TRBD2 (5 bases). The V end was cut by 4 bases, the J end by 6 bases, with 10 bases between. The V gene's germline CDR1 is MNHEY and CDR2 SVGAGI. This CDR3 is built from 12 residues.

The DNA for the CDR3 is TGTGCCTGGAGTGTTGGCAGGGCAGTAGGCTACACCTTC. Protein: CAWSVGRAVGYTF. The chain couples TRBV30 to TRBJ1-2; D possibly corresponds to TRBD1 (5 bases). This CDR3 comprises 13 residues. The germline CDR1 and CDR2 sequences are GTSNPN and SVGIG (reference sequence). Deletions cut 0 bases from V and 8 bases from J, with 13 bases between. The full variable domain, with the rest looked up from reference TRBV30 and TRBJ1-2, is SQTIHQWPATLVQPVGSPLSLECTVEGTSNPNLYWYRQAAGRGLQLLFYSVGIGQISSEVPQNLSASRPQDRQFILSSKKLLLSDSGFYLCAWSVGRAVGYTFGSGTRLTVV.

The chain uses TRBV15 and TRBJ1-1; D gene ambiguous. Germline CDR1 is LNHNV and CDR2 is YYDKDF (reference sequence). The CDR3 spans 16 residues. Trimming removed 0 bases from V and 5 bases from J, with 16 bases in between. The CDR3 is CATSRDRGGAETEAFF. Here the CDR3 DNA reads TGTGCCACCAGCAGAGATCGCGGCGGAGCGGAGACTGAAGCTTTCTTT.

The CDR3 nucleotides read TGTGCCAGCAGCTTCGAACTCTCAAAATGGGAGACCCAGTACTTC. Translated, it gives CASSFELSKWETQYF. The chain joins TRBV11-2 to TRBJ2-5, with D uncertain. The CDR3 contains 15 residues. The V end lost 3 bases, the J end lost 5 bases, and 16 bases lay between the germline ends. CDR1 is SGHAT, CDR2 FQNNGV, per germline.

The CDR3 DNA is TGCGCCAGCAGTGAGCGGGCTTATAGCAATCAGCCCCAGCATTTT. As protein: CASSERAYSNQPQHF. The rearrangement links TRBV10-2 to TRBJ1-5, with D unresolved. Per the germline V gene, CDR1 is WSHSY and CDR2 is SAAADI. This CDR3 has 15 amino acids. V was trimmed by 2 bases and J by 0 bases, leaving 8 bases between them.

The chain employs TRBV11-3 and TRBJ2-7, with D perhaps TRBD2 (5 bases). Germline values: CDR1 SGHNT, CDR2 YENEEA. Trimming stripped 6 bases from V and 9 bases from J, with 15 bases between. The CDR3 covers 12 residues. The DNA of the CDR3 is TGTGCCAGCAGGAGTGAGGGAGAGGGGCAGTACTTC. Protein sequence: CASRSEGEGQYF.

The chain is built from TRBV2 and TRBJ1-1; D might be TRBD1 (6 bases). Deletions cut 3 bases from V and 8 bases from J, with 10 bases between. Germline V gene data show CDR1 as SNHLY and CDR2 as FYNNEI. The CDR3 sequence is 12 residues long. The CDR3 bases are TGTGCCAGCAGTGACGACAGGTTGGAAGCTTTCTTT. The encoded protein is CASSDDRLEAFF.

This clone was seen a few times. This chain links TRBV2 with TRBJ2-1; D is perhaps TRBD2 (5 bases). This CDR3 has 14 residues. Trimming took 6 bases from V and 2 from J, leaving 11 bases between them. The germline CDR1 and CDR2 sequences are SNHLY and FYNNEI. Here the CDR3 DNA reads TGTGCCAGCAGAGGAACGCGGGCCTACAATGAGCAGTTCTTC. Translation gives CASRGTRAYNEQFF.

J is TRBJ1-4 and V is TRBV11-3; possible D gene TRBD1, 5 bases. Per the germline V gene, CDR1 is SGHNT and CDR2 is YENEEA. This CDR3 region has 15 residues. V lost 1 base and J lost 7, with 13 bases in between. CDR3 in DNA: TGTGCCAGCAGCTTAGTCGGGGCTGATGGTGAAAAACTGTTTTTT. Protein sequence: CASSLVGADGEKLFF. Looking up the rest from reference TRBV11-3 and TRBJ1-4 gives the full variable domain: EAGVVQSPRYKIIEKKQPVAFWCNPISGHNTLYWYLQNLGQGPELLIRYENEEAVDDSQLPKDRFSAERLKGVDSTLKIQPAELGDSAVYLCASSLVGADGEKLFFGSGTQLSVL.

This clone was counted between two and nine times. The rearrangement links TRBV5-6 to TRBJ2-5; 14 bases line up with TRBD2. Germline lookup yields CDR1 SGHDT and CDR2 YYEEEE. J lost 12 bases, V lost 4 bases, and 14 bases had no gene match. This CDR3 has 16 amino acids. The DNA for the CDR3 is TGTGCCAGCAGCAAACCCCCGGGACTAGCGGGAGTCCGTGAGTACTTC. Translation: CASSKPPGLAGVREYF.

Remarks on this clone: This sample also contains other DNA sequences that code for the same CDR3. This chain joins TRBV6-1 and TRBJ1-2; D gene unclear. The germline CDR1 and CDR2 sequences are MNHNS and SASEGT. V lost 0 bases and J 5 bases, leaving 4 bases between the germline ends. The CDR3 contains 12 residues. The DNA for the CDR3 is TGTGCCAGCAGTGAAGCGGAATATGGCTACACCTTC. As protein: CASSEAEYGYTF.

The chain is built from TRBV18 and TRBJ1-1; no definite D call. The CDR3 extends over 14 amino acids. V was pared by 3 bases and J by 3 bases, with 11 bases between. Looked up from germline, CDR1 is KGHSH and CDR2 is LQKENI. CDR3 loop: CASSPTQTDTEAFF. CDR3 bases: TGTGCCAGCTCACCGACACAGACGGACACTGAAGCTTTCTTT.

The V and J genes are TRBV7-2 and TRBJ2-4; D is unresolved. Germline V gives CDR1 SGHTA, CDR2 FQGNSA. V lost 2 bases and J lost 6, with 5 bases in between. The CDR3 consists of 12 residues. CDR3 residues: CASSLSPNIQYF. CDR3 nucleotide sequence: TGTGCCAGCAGCTTATCCCCAAACATTCAGTACTTC. Full variable domain (missing parts from reference TRBV7-2 and TRBJ2-4): GAGVSQSPSNKVTEKGKDVELRCDPISGHTALYWYRQSLGQGLEFLIYFQGNSAPDKSGLPSDRFSAERTGGSVSTLTIQRTQQEDSAVYLCASSLSPNIQYFGAGTRLSVL.

The chain combines TRBV11-1 with TRBJ2-1; 12 bases map to TRBD2. Per germline, CDR1 SGHAT and CDR2 FQDESV (reference sequence). V lost 4 bases and J lost 3; bases outside the gene matches: 4. This CDR3 is 16 amino acids long. CDR3 in amino acids: CASSSLAGGIYNEQFF. Here the CDR3 DNA reads TGTGCCAGCAGCTCGCTAGCGGGAGGGATCTACAATGAGCAGTTCTTC.

This chain uses TRBV5-4 with TRBJ1-2, with D tentatively TRBD1 (6 bases). This CDR3 is built from 13 residues. Trimming stripped 2 bases from V and 12 bases from J, with 17 bases between. The germline gives CDR1 SGHNT, CDR2 YYREEE (reference sequence). This CDR3 is CASSFIEGGANTF. CDR3 DNA sequence: TGTGCCAGCAGCTTCATTGAGGGGGGCGCAAACACCTTC.

This clone was counted only a few times. This chain connects TRBV9 to TRBJ2-7; D ambiguous. The CDR3 spans 13 residues. Germline assignment: CDR1 SGDLS and CDR2 YYNGEE. V lost 4 bases and J lost 4, with 12 bases in between. This chain's CDR3 is CASSPQMGYEQYF. The CDR3 DNA sequence: TGTGCCAGCAGCCCCCAGATGGGTTACGAGCAGTACTTC. Variable domain in full (rest from reference TRBV9 and TRBJ2-7): DSGVTQTPKHLITATGQRVTLRCSPRSGDLSVYWYQQSLDQGLQFLIQYYNGEERAKGNILERFSAQQFPDLHSELNLSSLELGDSALYFCASSPQMGYEQYFGPGTRLTVT.

CDR3 amino acids: CASSVARDRDEQYF. For the CDR3, the DNA is TGTGCCAGCAGCGTAGCTCGGGACAGGGACGAGCAGTACTTC. The chain employs TRBV9 and TRBJ2-7; 9 bases are a match to TRBD1. Germline assignment: CDR1 SGDLS and CDR2 YYNGEE. V lost 0 bases and J lost 5; bases outside the gene matches: 3. The CDR3 totals 14 residues.

This clone was seen a few times. The chain employs TRBV4-1 and TRBJ2-4; no definite D call. The germline CDR1 and CDR2 sequences are MGHRA and YSYEKL. V was shortened by 4 bases and J by 1 base, with 8 bases between the two germline ends. The CDR3 loop spans 14 amino acids. The CDR3 reads CASSPPVAKNIQYF. CDR3 nucleotide sequence: TGCGCCAGCAGCCCGCCCGTCGCCAAAAACATTCAGTACTTC.

The chain joins TRBV5-1 to TRBJ1-2, with 7 bases matching TRBD1. Trimming took 1 base from V and 5 from J; bases not matched to a gene: 5. The CDR3 consists of 14 residues. Germline CDR1 is SGHRS and CDR2 is YFSETQ. The CDR3 DNA reads TGCGCCAGCAGCTTGTCAGGGGGGACTTATGGCTACACCTTC. Its translation: CASSLSGGTYGYTF.

The V and J genes are TRBV5-5 and TRBJ1-2, with D unclear. V lost 5 bases and J lost 5, with 13 bases in between. The CDR3 sequence is 13 residues long. Germline CDR1 and CDR2: SGHKS and YYEKEE (reference sequence). In DNA, the CDR3 is TGTGCCAGCAGAAAGGATTCCCCTTATGGCTACACCTTC. This codes for CASRKDSPYGYTF.

A few counts support this clone. The J gene is TRBJ2-7, the V gene TRBV7-9; weak D call: TRBD1 (6 bases). The CDR3 is 14 amino acids. CDR1 is SEHNR and CDR2 is FQNEAQ in the germline V gene (reference sequence). Trimming stripped 5 bases from V and 3 bases from J, with 14 bases between. The CDR3 DNA reads as TGTGCCAGCAGCACTGGGGACAACTACTACGAGCAGTACTTC. Encoded protein: CASSTGDNYYEQYF.

The chain combines TRBV7-3 with TRBJ2-1; 10 nucleotides agree with TRBD1. The CDR3 covers 14 residues. With 4 bases clipped from V and 8 bases from J, the junction kept 5 bases outside the gene matches. Germline values: CDR1 SGHTA, CDR2 FQGTGA. This CDR3 reads CASSSRTGGDEQFF. The DNA for the CDR3 is TGTGCCAGCAGCTCAAGGACAGGGGGGGATGAGCAGTTCTTC. Full variable domain (outside the CDR3, taken from reference TRBV7-3 and TRBJ2-1): GAGVSQTPSNKVTEKGKYVELRCDPISGHTALYWYRQSLGQGPEFLIYFQGTGAADDSGLPNDRFFAVRPEGSVSTLKIQRTERGDSAVYLCASSSRTGGDEQFFGPGTRLTVL.